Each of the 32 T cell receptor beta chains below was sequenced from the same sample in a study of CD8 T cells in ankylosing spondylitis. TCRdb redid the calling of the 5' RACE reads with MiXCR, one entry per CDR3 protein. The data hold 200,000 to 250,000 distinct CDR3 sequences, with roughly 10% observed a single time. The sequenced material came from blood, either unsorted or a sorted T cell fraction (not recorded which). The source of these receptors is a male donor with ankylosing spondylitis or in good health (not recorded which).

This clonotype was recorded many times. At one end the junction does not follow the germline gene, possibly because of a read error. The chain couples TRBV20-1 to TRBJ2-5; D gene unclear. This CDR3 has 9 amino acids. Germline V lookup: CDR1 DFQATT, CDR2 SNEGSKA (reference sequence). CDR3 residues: CSAPGLEHF. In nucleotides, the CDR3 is TGCAGTGCCCCCGGCCTGGAACACTTC.

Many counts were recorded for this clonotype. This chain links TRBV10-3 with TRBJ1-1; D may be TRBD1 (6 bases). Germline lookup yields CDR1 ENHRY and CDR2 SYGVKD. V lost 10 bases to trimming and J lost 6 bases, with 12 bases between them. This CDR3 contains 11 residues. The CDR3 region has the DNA TGTGCCACTGGAACAGGGTCTGAAGCTTTCTTT. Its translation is CATGTGSEAFF.

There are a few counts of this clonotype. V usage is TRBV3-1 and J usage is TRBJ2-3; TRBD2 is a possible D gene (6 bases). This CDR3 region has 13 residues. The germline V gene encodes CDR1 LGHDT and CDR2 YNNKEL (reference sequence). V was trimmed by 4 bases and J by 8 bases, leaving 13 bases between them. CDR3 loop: CASSPNAGSTQYF. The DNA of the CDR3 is TGTGCCAGCAGCCCTAACGCGGGGAGTACGCAGTATTTT.

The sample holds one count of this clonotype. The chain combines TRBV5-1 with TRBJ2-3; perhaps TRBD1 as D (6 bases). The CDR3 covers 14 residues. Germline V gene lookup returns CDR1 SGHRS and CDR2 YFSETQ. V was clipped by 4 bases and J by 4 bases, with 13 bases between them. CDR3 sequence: CASSLDSFPDTQYF. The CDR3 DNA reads TGCGCCAGCAGCCTGGACAGCTTCCCAGATACGCAGTATTTT. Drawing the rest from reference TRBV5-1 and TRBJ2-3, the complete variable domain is KAGVTQTPRYLIKTRGQQVTLSCSPISGHRSVSWYQQTPGQGLQFLFEYFSETQRNKGNFPGRFSGRQFSNSRSEMNVSTLELGDSALYLCASSLDSFPDTQYFGPGTRLTVL.

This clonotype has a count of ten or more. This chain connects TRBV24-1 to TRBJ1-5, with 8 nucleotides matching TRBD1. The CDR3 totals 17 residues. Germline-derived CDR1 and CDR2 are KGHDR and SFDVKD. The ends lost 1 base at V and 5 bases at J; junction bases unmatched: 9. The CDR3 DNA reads TGTGCCACCAGTGATTTTCCCACCGGGACAGGAGATCAGCCCCAGCATTTT. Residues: CATSDFPTGTGDQPQHF.

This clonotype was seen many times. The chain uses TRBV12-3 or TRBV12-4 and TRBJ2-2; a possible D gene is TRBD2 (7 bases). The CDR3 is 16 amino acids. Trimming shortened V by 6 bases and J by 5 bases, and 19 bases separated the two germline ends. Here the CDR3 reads CASRRLEGGKTGELFF. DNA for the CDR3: TGTGCCAGCAGACGCCTTGAGGGGGGGAAAACCGGGGAGCTGTTTTTT.

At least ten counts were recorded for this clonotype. The CDR3 DNA reads as TGCGCCAGCAGCTTGGAGGGACAGGGAATGTACGAGCAGTACTTC. Its translation is CASSLEGQGMYEQYF. This rearrangement joins TRBV5-1 to TRBJ2-7; 9 bases agree with TRBD1. The CDR3 extends over 15 amino acids. Germline V gene data show CDR1 as SGHRS and CDR2 as YFSETQ. J lost 4 bases, V lost 0 bases, and 5 bases had no gene match. Complete variable domain (other parts from reference TRBV5-1 and TRBJ2-7): KAGVTQTPRYLIKTRGQQVTLSCSPISGHRSVSWYQQTPGQGLQFLFEYFSETQRNKGNFPGRFSGRQFSNSRSEMNVSTLELGDSALYLCASSLEGQGMYEQYFGPGTRLTVT.

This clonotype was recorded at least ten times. CDR3 sequence: CASSVLPGQPDNEQFF. For the CDR3, the DNA is TGTGCCAGCAGCGTATTACCGGGACAGCCGGACAATGAGCAGTTCTTC. V gene TRBV6-6 combines with J gene TRBJ2-1; 7 bases map to TRBD1. The V segment lost 6 bases and the J segment 5 bases; nucleotides outside the gene matches: 13. This CDR3 spans 16 amino acids. Per the germline V gene, CDR1 is MNHNY and CDR2 is SVGAGI (reference sequence).

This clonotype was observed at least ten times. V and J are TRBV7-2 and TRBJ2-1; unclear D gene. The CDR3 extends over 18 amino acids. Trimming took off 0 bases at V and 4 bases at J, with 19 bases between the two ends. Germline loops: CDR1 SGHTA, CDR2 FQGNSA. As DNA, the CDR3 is TGTGCCAGCAGCTTAGCTGCAGATCGCCTCCTAAAATACAATGAGCAGTTCTTC. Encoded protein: CASSLAADRLLKYNEQFF.

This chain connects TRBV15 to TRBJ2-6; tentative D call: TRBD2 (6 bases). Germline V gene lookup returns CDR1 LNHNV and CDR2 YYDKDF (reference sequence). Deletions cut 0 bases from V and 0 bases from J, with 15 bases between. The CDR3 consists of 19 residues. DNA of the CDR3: TGTGCCACCAGCAGAGATTTAGCGGCCCTTCTCTCTGGGGCCAACGTCCTGACTTTC. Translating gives CATSRDLAALLSGANVLTF.

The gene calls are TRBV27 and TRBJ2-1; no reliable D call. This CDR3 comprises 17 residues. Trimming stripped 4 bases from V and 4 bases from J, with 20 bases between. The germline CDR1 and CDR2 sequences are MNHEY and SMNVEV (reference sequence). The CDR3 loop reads CASSSLLHLTEYNEQFF. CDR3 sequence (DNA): TGTGCCAGCAGTTCCCTACTACATCTAACAGAGTACAATGAGCAGTTCTTC.

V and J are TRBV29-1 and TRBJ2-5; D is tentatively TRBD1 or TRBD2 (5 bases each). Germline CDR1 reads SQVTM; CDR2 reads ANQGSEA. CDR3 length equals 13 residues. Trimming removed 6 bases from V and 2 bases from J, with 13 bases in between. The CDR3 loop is CSVKGTDQETQYF. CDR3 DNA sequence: TGCAGCGTGAAAGGGACGGATCAAGAGACCCAGTACTTC.

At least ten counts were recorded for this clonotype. CDR3 nucleotides: TGCGCCAGTTCGCCCAGGGAAGGTACCCAGTACTACGAGCAGTACTTC. Protein: CASSPREGTQYYEQYF. The chain joins TRBV5-1 to TRBJ2-7; tentative D call: TRBD1 (5 bases). Per the germline V gene, CDR1 is SGHRS and CDR2 is YFSETQ. The CDR3 length is 16 residues. The V end lost 8 bases, the J end lost 3 bases, and 24 bases lay between the germline ends.

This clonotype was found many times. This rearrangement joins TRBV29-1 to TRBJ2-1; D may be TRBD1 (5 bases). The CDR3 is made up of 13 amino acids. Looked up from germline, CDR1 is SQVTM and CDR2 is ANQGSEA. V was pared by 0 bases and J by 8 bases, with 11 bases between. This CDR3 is CSVEEDRYDEQFF. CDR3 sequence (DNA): TGCAGCGTTGAAGAAGACAGATACGATGAGCAGTTCTTC.

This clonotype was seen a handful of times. Written as DNA, the CDR3 is TGTGCCAGCAGTCGGGACTTCACCTACGAGCAGTACTTC. Translating gives CASSRDFTYEQYF. The genes are TRBV2 and TRBJ2-7; a possible D gene is TRBD2 (6 bases). Trimming cost V 5 bases and J 2 bases, with 10 bases left between them. The CDR3 is 13 amino acids. CDR1 and CDR2 (germline): SNHLY, FYNNEI.

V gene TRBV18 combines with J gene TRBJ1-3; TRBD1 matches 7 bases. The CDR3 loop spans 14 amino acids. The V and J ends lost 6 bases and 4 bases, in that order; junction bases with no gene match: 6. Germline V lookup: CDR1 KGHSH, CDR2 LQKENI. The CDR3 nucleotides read TGTGCCAGCTCGCGGGACAGAACGGGAAACACCATATATTTT. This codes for CASSRDRTGNTIYF.

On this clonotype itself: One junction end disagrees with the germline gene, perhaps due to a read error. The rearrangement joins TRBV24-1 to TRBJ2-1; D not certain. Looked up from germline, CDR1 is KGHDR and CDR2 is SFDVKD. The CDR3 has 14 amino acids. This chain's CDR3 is CATGDLGTFNEQFF. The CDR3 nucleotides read TGTGCCACCGGTGATTTAGGAACTTTTAATGAGCAGTTCTTC.

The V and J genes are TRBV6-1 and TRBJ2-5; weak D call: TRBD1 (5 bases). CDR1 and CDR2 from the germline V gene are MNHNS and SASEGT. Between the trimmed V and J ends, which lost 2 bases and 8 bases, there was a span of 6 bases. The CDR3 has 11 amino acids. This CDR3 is CASSERGTQYF. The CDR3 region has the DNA TGTGCCAGCAGTGAAAGGGGCACCCAGTACTTC.

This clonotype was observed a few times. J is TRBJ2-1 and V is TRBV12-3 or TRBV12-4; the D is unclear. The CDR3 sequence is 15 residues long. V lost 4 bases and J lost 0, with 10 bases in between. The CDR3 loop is CASSSEGSSYNEQFF. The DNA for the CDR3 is TGTGCCAGCAGTTCCGAAGGTAGCTCCTACAATGAGCAGTTCTTC.

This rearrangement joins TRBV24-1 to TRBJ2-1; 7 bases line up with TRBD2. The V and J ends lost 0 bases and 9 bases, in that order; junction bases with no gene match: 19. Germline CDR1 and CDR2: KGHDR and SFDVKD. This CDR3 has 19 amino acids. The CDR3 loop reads CATSDLGTTGLVGSGEQFF. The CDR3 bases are TGTGCCACCAGTGATTTGGGCACCACAGGACTAGTGGGATCCGGTGAGCAGTTCTTC.

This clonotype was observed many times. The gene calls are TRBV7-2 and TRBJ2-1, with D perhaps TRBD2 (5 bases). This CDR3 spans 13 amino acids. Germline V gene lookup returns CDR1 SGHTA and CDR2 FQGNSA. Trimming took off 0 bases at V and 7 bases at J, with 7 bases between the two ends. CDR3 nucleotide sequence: TGTGCCAGCAGCTTAGCATGGAGGAATGAGCAGTTCTTC. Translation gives CASSLAWRNEQFF.

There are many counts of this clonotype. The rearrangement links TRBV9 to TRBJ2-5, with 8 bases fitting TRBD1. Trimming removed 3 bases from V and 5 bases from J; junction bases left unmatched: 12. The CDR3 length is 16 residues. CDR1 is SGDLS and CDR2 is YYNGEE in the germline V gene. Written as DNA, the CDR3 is TGTGCCAGCAGCGCGACAGGGGCCTCAAGAGGCGAGACCCAGTACTTC. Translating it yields CASSATGASRGETQYF.

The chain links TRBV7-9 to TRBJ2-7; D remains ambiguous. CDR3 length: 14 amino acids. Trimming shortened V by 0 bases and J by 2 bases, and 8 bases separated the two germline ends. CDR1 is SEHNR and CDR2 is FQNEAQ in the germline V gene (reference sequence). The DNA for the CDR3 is TGTGCCAGCAGCTTAGCCACCGTCCCCTACGAGCAGTACTTC. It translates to CASSLATVPYEQYF.

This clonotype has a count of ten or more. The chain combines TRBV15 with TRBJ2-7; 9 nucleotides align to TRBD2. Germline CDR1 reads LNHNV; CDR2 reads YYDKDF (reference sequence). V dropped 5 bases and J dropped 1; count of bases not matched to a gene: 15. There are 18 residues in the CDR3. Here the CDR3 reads CATSVGPFTSGPSYEQYF. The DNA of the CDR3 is TGTGCCACCAGCGTCGGACCCTTCACTAGCGGGCCATCCTACGAGCAGTACTTC.

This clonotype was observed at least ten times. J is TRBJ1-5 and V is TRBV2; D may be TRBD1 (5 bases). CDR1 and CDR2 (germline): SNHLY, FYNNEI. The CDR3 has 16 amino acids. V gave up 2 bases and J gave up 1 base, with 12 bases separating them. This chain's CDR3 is CASSENGGRSNQPQHF. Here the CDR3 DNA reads TGTGCCAGCAGTGAAAATGGGGGGAGGAGCAATCAGCCCCAGCATTTT.

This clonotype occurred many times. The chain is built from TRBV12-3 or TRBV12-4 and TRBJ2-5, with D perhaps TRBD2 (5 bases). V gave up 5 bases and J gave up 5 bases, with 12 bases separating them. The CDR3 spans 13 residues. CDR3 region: CASSPTRLETQYF. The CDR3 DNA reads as TGTGCCAGCAGTCCAACTAGGTTGGAGACCCAGTACTTC.

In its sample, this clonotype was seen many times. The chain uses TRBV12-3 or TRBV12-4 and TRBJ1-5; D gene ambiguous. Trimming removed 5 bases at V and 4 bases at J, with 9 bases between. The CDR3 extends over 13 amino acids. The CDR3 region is CASSTSTNQPQHF. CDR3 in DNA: TGTGCCAGCAGTACGAGCACGAATCAGCCCCAGCATTTT.

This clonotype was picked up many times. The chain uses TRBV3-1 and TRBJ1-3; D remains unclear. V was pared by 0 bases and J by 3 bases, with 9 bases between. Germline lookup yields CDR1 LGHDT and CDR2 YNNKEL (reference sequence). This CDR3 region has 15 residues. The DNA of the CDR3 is TGTGCCAGCAGCCAAGACAAAGGGTTTGGAAACACCATATATTTT. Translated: CASSQDKGFGNTIYF.

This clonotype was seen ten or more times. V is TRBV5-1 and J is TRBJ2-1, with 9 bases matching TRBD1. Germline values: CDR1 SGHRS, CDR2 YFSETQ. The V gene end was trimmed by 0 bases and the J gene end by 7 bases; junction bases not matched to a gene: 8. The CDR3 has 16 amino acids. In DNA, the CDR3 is TGCGCCAGCAGCTTGGTATTGGGACAGGGAAGGAATGAGCAGTTCTTC. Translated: CASSLVLGQGRNEQFF.

CDR3 coding DNA: TGCGCCAGCAGCCAAAACCACCAGGGGGCTACTGAAGCTTTCTTT. This gives the protein CASSQNHQGATEAFF. The chain is built from TRBV4-1 and TRBJ1-1; 8 bases are shared with TRBD1. Germline V gene data show CDR1 as MGHRA and CDR2 as YSYEKL. V was pared by 2 bases and J by 5 bases, with 7 bases of the junction left unmatched. CDR3 size: 15 residues.

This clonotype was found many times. The CDR3 DNA sequence: TGTGCCAGCAGCCCCGGGGCGCAGGGTTCACCCCTCCACTTT. It translates to CASSPGAQGSPLHF. The rearrangement joins TRBV9 to TRBJ1-6; tentatively, D is TRBD1 (5 bases). The CDR3 covers 14 residues. CDR1 and CDR2 (germline): SGDLS, YYNGEE. V was shortened by 4 bases and J by 9 bases, with 14 bases between the two germline ends.

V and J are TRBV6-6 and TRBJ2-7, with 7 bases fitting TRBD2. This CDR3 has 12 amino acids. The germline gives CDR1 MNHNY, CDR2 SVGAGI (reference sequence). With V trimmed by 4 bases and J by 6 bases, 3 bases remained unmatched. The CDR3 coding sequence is TGTGCCAGCAGTTCCGGGGGGTTCGAGCAGTACTTC. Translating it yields CASSSGGFEQYF.